These T cell receptor beta chains were read from a single sample in a study of cytotoxic CD8 clonotypes in ibrutinib-treated CLL. Produced via immunoSEQ multiplex PCR; TCRdb's table is partial and in-frame only. The data hold about 17,000 clones, with roughly four fifths observed a single time. The source material was PBMCs, sampled before ibrutinib treatment. The receptors originated from a human donor with chronic lymphocytic leukemia. Each CDR3 is given with its conserved first and last residue. The D gene is left open where the match is weak. A clone size is listed for some rows: how often the clone was seen (once, few, many), or a class if it is expanded.

TRBV29-1	.	TRBJ2-7	.	CSVEETSPGGPQYF	TGCAGCGTTGAGGAGACTAGCCCAGGGGGTCCGCAGTACTTC
TRBV5-4	.	TRBJ2-1	.	CASSLEGGSYNEQFF	TGTGCCAGCAGCCTAGAAGGGGGCTCCTACAATGAGCAGTTCTTC
TRBV19	once	TRBJ1-1	TRBD1	CASTTLTGTGFGTEAFF	TGTGCCAGTACCACCTTGACGGGGACAGGGTTTGGGACTGAAGCTTTCTTT
TRBV7-2	.	TRBJ2-7	.	CASSTGIHPYEQYF	TGTGCCAGCAGCACCGGGATCCACCCCTACGAGCAGTACTTC
TRBV7-9	few	TRBJ2-1	.	CASSQQGTLGNEQFF	TGTGCCAGCAGCCAGCAGGGGACGCTGGGGAATGAGCAGTTCTTC
TRBV2	.	TRBJ2-7	.	CASMTMDHYEQYF	TGTGCCAGCATGACCATGGACCACTACGAGCAGTACTTC
TRBV10-3	.	TRBJ1-1	TRBD1	CATQWTGGDEAFF	TGTGCCACCCAATGGACAGGAGGAGATGAAGCTTTCTTT
TRBV9	.	TRBJ2-3	TRBD2	CASSGLAGITDTQYF	TGTGCCAGCAGCGGACTAGCGGGAATCACAGATACGCAGTATTTT
TRBV9	.	TRBJ2-2	TRBD2	CASSGTSGLPGELFF	TGTGCCAGCAGTGGGACTAGCGGGCTTCCGGGGGAGCTGTTTTTT
TRBV29-1	.	TRBJ2-2	TRBD2	CSVATSANTGELFF	TGCAGCGTTGCCACTAGCGCGAACACCGGGGAGCTGTTTTTT
TRBV5-1	.	TRBJ2-7	TRBD1	CASSFETGEYEQYF	TGCGCCAGCAGCTTTGAGACAGGGGAATACGAGCAGTACTTC
TRBV4-1	.	TRBJ2-6	TRBD1	CASSQGQPSGANVLTF	TGCGCCAGCAGCCAGGGACAGCCCTCTGGGGCCAACGTCCTGACTTTC
TRBV19	.	TRBJ2-5	.	CASSRGSTSTQETQYF	TGTGCCTCGTCAAGGGGGAGTACCTCTACCCAAGAGACCCAGTACTTC
TRBV10-3	.	TRBJ2-3	.	CASQGSTDTQYF	TGTGCCTCCCAGGGAAGCACAGATACGCAGTATTTT
TRBV28	.	TRBJ2-2	.	CASSNSRQPDANTGELFF	TGTGCCAGCAGTAACAGCAGACAGCCAGATGCGAACACCGGGGAGCTGTTTTTT
TRBV21-1	.	TRBJ2-4	.	CASSKTPLLAKNIQYF	TGTGCCAGCAGCAAAACCCCCCTACTAGCCAAAAACATTCAGTACTTC
TRBV7-9	.	TRBJ2-7	.	CASSLGGPPPYEQYF	TGTGCCAGCAGCTTAGGCGGCCCCCCTCCCTACGAGCAGTACTTC
TRBV2	.	TRBJ1-5	.	CASSEIAGYQPQHF	TGTGCCAGCAGTGAAATCGCAGGGTATCAGCCCCAGCATTTT
TRBV28	.	TRBJ2-7	.	CASSIRRADRRDEQYF	TGTGCCAGCAGCATCCGTCGGGCGGATCGAAGGGACGAGCAGTACTTC
TRBV6-6	.	TRBJ1-2	.	CASSYSQGAGGYTF	TGTGCCAGCAGTTACTCGCAGGGCGCGGGGGGCTACACCTTC
TRBV15	.	TRBJ1-1	.	CATSRDQGENTEAFF	TGTGCCACCAGCAGAGATCAAGGGGAGAACACTGAAGCTTTCTTT
TRBV6-5	medium-sized	TRBJ2-1	.	CASSSGNEQFF	TGTGCCAGCAGTTCAGGGAATGAGCAGTTCTTC
TRBV20-1	few	TRBJ1-2	.	CSANDNYGYTF	TGCAGTGCTAACGACAACTATGGCTACACCTTC